This T cell receptor (beta chain) was retrieved from a study of blood T cells in healthy people across ages. Overall study results and limits: The recorded TCR beta diversity per million T cells decreased in a roughly linear manner with age. The diversity estimates, figures obtained from one million T cells, were considered underestimates.

For the second PCR, which ran for roughly 7 to 11 cycles, a sample-barcoded 5' primer and a J-beta primer mix were used. TCRdb reprocessed the 5' RACE reads via MiXCR and lists one record per CDR3 protein. This repertoire shows roughly 500,000 distinct CDR3 sequences, 25% to 30% found once; its top ten account for 15% to 20%. The germline CDR1 and CDR2 sequences are SGHRS and YFSETQ. Germline trimming cut 2 bases from V and 0 bases from J; bases unmatched to any gene: 5. This CDR3 comprises 16 residues. Details on this clonotype: The target antigen is unknown.

The chain has TRBV5-1 and TRBJ2-7; TRBD2 aligns across 10 bases. The sample consisted of blood. This receptor was identified in a woman between 70 and 85 years old in good health. The CDR3 region has the DNA TGCGCCAGCAGCTTAACTAGCGGGGTGAGCTCCTACGAGCAGTACTTC. This gives the protein CASSLTSGVSSYEQYF.